The sequence of this T cell receptor (beta chain) was determined in a study of blood T cell repertoires in COVID-19. Turning to the study itself: Nucleic acid was either cDNA or gDNA, and it came from T cells, B-cell-depleted T cells, or PBMCs.

Trimming removed 2 bases from V and 2 bases from J; junction bases left unmatched: 7. Germline CDR1 and CDR2: SGDLS and YYNGEE. There are 15 residues in the CDR3. In the original processing: The authors estimated nucleated cell counts from reference gene primer amplification. Generated by immunoSEQ multiplex PCR, the TCRdb table keeps only in-frame clones and is missing some. D and trimming were read from the DNA, whereas the V and J calls and clone size are those reported in that table. The table records 400,000 to 450,000 clones, about nine tenths of them present only once. Seattle patients were enrolled during active infection and followed longitudinally.

The sequencing input was peripheral blood. The sequence derives from a woman aged 50 to 65 with COVID-19, enrolled during active disease. The chain links TRBV9 to TRBJ2-7, with 7 nucleotides matching TRBD2. The CDR3 DNA follows: TGTGCCAGCAGCGTCGGGACGGGGGGAGCCTACGAGCAGTACTTC. Its protein is CASSVGTGGAYEQYF.